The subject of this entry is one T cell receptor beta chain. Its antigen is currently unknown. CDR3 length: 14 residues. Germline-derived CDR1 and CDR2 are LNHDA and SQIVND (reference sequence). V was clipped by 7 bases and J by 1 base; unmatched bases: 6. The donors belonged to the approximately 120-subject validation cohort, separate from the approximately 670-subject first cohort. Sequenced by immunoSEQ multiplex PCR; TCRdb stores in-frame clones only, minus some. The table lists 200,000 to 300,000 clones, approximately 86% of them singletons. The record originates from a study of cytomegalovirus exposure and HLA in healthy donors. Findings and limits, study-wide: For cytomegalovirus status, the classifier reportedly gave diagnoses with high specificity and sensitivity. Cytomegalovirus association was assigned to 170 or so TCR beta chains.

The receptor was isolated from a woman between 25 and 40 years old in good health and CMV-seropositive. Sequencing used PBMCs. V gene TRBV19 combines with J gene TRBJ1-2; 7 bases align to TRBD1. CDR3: CASTKGQLNYGYTF. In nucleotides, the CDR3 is TGTGCCAGTACTAAGGGACAGCTTAACTATGGCTACACCTTC.